This T cell receptor beta chain was recovered during a study of vaccination effects on CD4 cells after COVID-19. The study's findings and limits: Convalescent patients in the study were few, and early post-infection timepoints were absent. Of the vaccine-induced clones from healthy vaccinees, merely 1 of 255 recognized common cold coronaviruses as well.

This CDR3 comprises 17 residues. Trimming took 0 bases from V and 0 from J; bases not matched to a gene: 2. Germline CDR1 is SGHNT and CDR2 is YENEEA. Worth noting for this clone: No antigen is known for it.

Clones were sequenced by immunoSEQ multiplex PCR, and TCRdb holds only the in-frame ones, with some missing. The profile shows around 35,000 clones, 68% of them singletons. Subsequent to 10 days of culture, CD4+ T cells were isolated. All vaccine recipients tested negative for nucleocapsid antibodies and had never contracted SARS-CoV-2 infection. Half of the medium was exchanged for IL-2 medium on both days 3 and 7. This material consisted of CD4+ T cells from PBMCs cultured without peptide, taken before COVID-19 vaccination. The clonotype was recovered from a human donor who received a COVID-19 vaccine. The chain employs TRBV11-3 and TRBJ2-2; 9 nucleotides match TRBD2. CDR3 DNA sequence: TGTGCCAGCAGCTTAGATGGGACTAGCTCGAACACCGGGGAGCTGTTTTTT. Its protein product is CASSLDGTSSNTGELFF.